Listed here are 19 T cell receptor beta chains from one sample, sequenced in a study of T cells in Graves' hyperthyroidism and ophthalmopathy. TCR beta CDR3 region amplification was performed from RNA transcripts. The HTBI primer set drove a first-round RT-PCR of the TCR CDR3. Each CDR3 protein gets one entry after TCRdb re-called the multiplex PCR reads with MiXCR. In the table there are hundreds of thousands of distinct CDR3 sequences, less than 20% of which are singletons. Sequenced input: blood. The receptors here all came from a woman under 30 with Graves' ophthalmopathy.

This clonotype came up many times. This sequence joins TRBV5-1 and TRBJ2-7; TRBD1 agrees at 8 bases. The CDR3 covers 13 residues. In germline, CDR1 is SGHRS, CDR2 YFSETQ. V lost 2 bases, J lost 6 bases, and 4 bases stayed unmatched. The CDR3, as DNA: TGCGCCAGCAGCTTTCAGGGGGCCATCGAGCAGTACTTC. Protein sequence: CASSFQGAIEQYF. Drawing the rest from reference TRBV5-1 and TRBJ2-7, the complete variable domain is KAGVTQTPRYLIKTRGQQVTLSCSPISGHRSVSWYQQTPGQGLQFLFEYFSETQRNKGNFPGRFSGRQFSNSRSEMNVSTLELGDSALYLCASSFQGAIEQYFGPGTRLTVT.

This clonotype was observed many times. The rearrangement joins TRBV20-1 to TRBJ1-5, with D possibly TRBD1 on 5 matching bases. The germline CDR1 and CDR2 sequences are DFQATT and SNEGSKA (reference sequence). The CDR3 has 13 residues. With 6 bases removed from V and 0 bases from J, the gap between germline ends came to 9 bases. This CDR3 reads CSARGGSNQPQHF. CDR3 nucleotide sequence: TGCAGTGCCCGGGGCGGTAGCAATCAGCCCCAGCATTTT.

In its sample, this clonotype was seen a few times. J is TRBJ2-7 and V is TRBV28, with 14 positions matching TRBD2. The CDR3 is 14 amino acids. Per the germline V gene, CDR1 is MDHEN and CDR2 is SYDVKM. Losses at the gene ends were 6 bases for V and 5 bases for J; bases not matched to a gene: 3. CDR3 DNA sequence: TGTGCCAGCAGGCCGACTAGCGGGGGGGACGAGCAGTACTTC. It yields the protein CASRPTSGGDEQYF. Filled out from reference TRBV28 and TRBJ2-7, the complete variable domain reads DVKVTQSSRYLVKRTGEKVFLECVQDMDHENMFWYRQDPGLGLRLIYFSYDVKMKEKGDIPEGYSVSREKKERFSLILESASTNQTSMYLCASRPTSGGDEQYFGPGTRLTVT.

This clonotype came up many times. The rearrangement links TRBV4-1 to TRBJ2-7; a weak D match, TRBD2 (7 bases). The CDR3 runs to 13 residues. V gave up 4 bases and J gave up 5 bases, with 12 bases separating them. The germline V gene has CDR1 MGHRA and CDR2 YSYEKL. The CDR3 sequence: CASSLSGGDEQYF. The DNA for the CDR3 is TGCGCCAGCAGCCTTTCGGGGGGCGACGAGCAGTACTTC.

There are many counts of this clonotype. The chain carries TRBV20-1 and TRBJ1-4; D perhaps matches TRBD1 (5 bases). V was clipped by 5 bases and J by 3 bases, with 10 bases between them. From germline, CDR1 is DFQATT and CDR2 SNEGSKA (reference sequence). CDR3 length: 13 amino acids. For the CDR3, the DNA is TGCAGTGCTGGCAGGGTGTCTAATGAAAAACTGTTTTTT. Its translation: CSAGRVSNEKLFF.

This rearrangement joins TRBV9 to TRBJ2-1; 9 nucleotides line up with TRBD2. Germline trimming cut 3 bases from V and 8 bases from J; bases unmatched to any gene: 9. This CDR3 is 15 amino acids long. Germline V lookup: CDR1 SGDLS, CDR2 YYNGEE. As DNA, the CDR3 is TGTGCCAGCAGCGCCATTAGCGGGAGCTCGGATGAGCAGTTCTTC. Amino acids: CASSAISGSSDEQFF. Variable domain in full (rest from reference TRBV9 and TRBJ2-1): DSGVTQTPKHLITATGQRVTLRCSPRSGDLSVYWYQQSLDQGLQFLIQYYNGEERAKGNILERFSAQQFPDLHSELNLSSLELGDSALYFCASSAISGSSDEQFFGPGTRLTVL.

This clonotype has ten or more counts. The V call is TRBV2, the J call TRBJ2-5; TRBD2 matches at 7 bases. CDR1 and CDR2 from the germline V gene are SNHLY and FYNNEI. The trim removed 0 bases at V and 5 bases at J, leaving 3 bases unmatched. There are 14 residues in the CDR3. CDR3 loop: CASSEAFSGETQYF. CDR3 nucleotides: TGTGCCAGCAGTGAAGCTTTTAGCGGGGAGACCCAGTACTTC. The variable domain in full, completed from reference TRBV2 and TRBJ2-5, reads EPEVTQTPSHQVTQMGQEVILRCVPISNHLYFYWYRQILGQKVEFLVSFYNNEISEKSEIFDDQFSVERPDGSNFTLKIRSTKLEDSAMYFCASSEAFSGETQYFGPGTRLLVL.

This clonotype was recorded at least ten times. This rearrangement joins TRBV9 to TRBJ1-2; 10 bases are a match to TRBD1. This CDR3 has 14 amino acids. V was pared by 3 bases and J by 7 bases, with 6 bases of the junction left unmatched. Germline V gene data show CDR1 as SGDLS and CDR2 as YYNGEE. CDR3 in DNA: TGTGCCAGCAGCGGAGCAGGGACAGGGGTTGGCTACACCTTC. Its translation is CASSGAGTGVGYTF. The variable domain in full, with the rest retrieved from reference TRBV9 and TRBJ1-2, is DSGVTQTPKHLITATGQRVTLRCSPRSGDLSVYWYQQSLDQGLQFLIQYYNGEERAKGNILERFSAQQFPDLHSELNLSSLELGDSALYFCASSGAGTGVGYTFGSGTRLTVV.

Ten or more counts support this clonotype. The rearrangement links TRBV28 to TRBJ2-7, with no clear D. The CDR3 spans 17 residues. Germline V gene data show CDR1 as MDHEN and CDR2 as SYDVKM. Trimming removed 7 bases from V and 0 bases from J, with 22 bases in between. The CDR3 is CASINPRGLRSSYEQYF. The DNA of the CDR3 is TGTGCCAGCATTAACCCCCGTGGGCTGAGGAGCTCCTACGAGCAGTACTTC.

This clonotype has at least ten counts. The chain recombines TRBV28 with TRBJ2-7, with D perhaps TRBD2 (5 bases). The V end was cut by 2 bases, the J end by 4 bases, with 24 bases between. Germline values: CDR1 MDHEN, CDR2 SYDVKM. This CDR3 comprises 18 residues. CDR3 nucleotides: TGTGCCAGCAGTTTAGTCCCCCCGGTCCGTGGGAGATCTTACGAGCAGTACTTC. It translates to CASSLVPPVRGRSYEQYF.

CDR3 nucleotide sequence: TGTGCCTCCTCGCCAGCCCGGACAGCCTATGGCTACACCTTC. Encoded protein: CASSPARTAYGYTF. The V call is TRBV30, the J call TRBJ1-2, with TRBD1 as a possible D gene (6 bases). The CDR3 contains 14 residues. Germline V CDR1 and CDR2: GTSNPN, SVGIG (reference sequence). V dropped 7 bases and J dropped 4 bases, with 19 bases sitting between them.

The chain is built from TRBV11-2 and TRBJ2-3; TRBD2 agrees at 12 bases. Trimming at V came to 7 bases and at J to 3 bases, leaving 14 bases not matched to a gene. The CDR3 loop spans 18 amino acids. Germline V lookup: CDR1 SGHAT, CDR2 FQNNGV. Here the CDR3 reads CASTAGGASGRATDTQYF. Here the CDR3 DNA reads TGTGCCAGCACAGCCGGGGGGGCTAGCGGGAGGGCGACAGATACGCAGTATTTT.

The chain employs TRBV4-2 and TRBJ1-5; D not certain. Germline CDR1 is LGHNA and CDR2 is YNFKEQ. Trimming took off 0 bases at V and 5 bases at J, with 8 bases between the two ends. This CDR3 contains 14 residues. CDR3: CASSQEAGDQPQHF. For the CDR3, the DNA is TGTGCCAGCAGCCAAGAGGCGGGAGATCAGCCCCAGCATTTT.

The rearrangement joins TRBV20-1 to TRBJ2-7; 12 positions agree with TRBD2. Germline V lookup: CDR1 DFQATT, CDR2 SNEGSKA (reference sequence). The CDR3 is 14 residues long. The trim removed 4 bases at V and 1 base at J, leaving 2 bases unmatched. The CDR3 spells CSATTSGGSYEQYF. The CDR3 bases are TGCAGTGCTACGACTAGCGGGGGATCCTACGAGCAGTACTTC.

This clonotype was detected ten times or more. The J gene is TRBJ2-1, the V gene TRBV20-1, with TRBD1 matching 12 bases. The CDR3 length is 17 residues. From germline, CDR1 is DFQATT and CDR2 SNEGSKA (reference sequence). Losses at the gene ends were 1 base for V and 9 bases for J; bases not matched to a gene: 13. CDR3 sequence (DNA): TGCAGTGCTAGAGTAGGAAGTCGGGACAGGGGGCGCTTTGAGCAGTTCTTC. Translated: CSARVGSRDRGRFEQFF.

The chain is built from TRBV19 and TRBJ2-5, with TRBD1 matching 10 bases. Germline CDR1 and CDR2: LNHDA and SQIVND (reference sequence). The V gene end was trimmed by 5 bases and the J gene end by 4 bases; junction bases not matched to a gene: 7. This CDR3 comprises 15 residues. This CDR3 is CASSLTGGFGETQYF. The DNA of the CDR3 is TGTGCCAGTAGTCTGACAGGGGGCTTCGGAGAGACCCAGTACTTC.

A remark on this clonotype: Given a much more abundant clone one base away, this may be a read error. CDR3 sequence (DNA): TGTGCCAGCTTAAGGGCGGGCCCCAGGGATGAGCAGTTCTTC. This sequence encodes CASLRAGPRDEQFF. This chain joins TRBV12-3 or TRBV12-4 and TRBJ2-1; D might be TRBD1 or TRBD2, each matching 5 bases. The ends were cut back, 8 bases at V and 8 bases at J, with 19 bases in the middle. This CDR3 region has 14 residues.

This clonotype was found many times. The CDR3, as DNA: TGCGCCAGCAGCCACCGGGGAGGGAGGGGTACAGATACGCAGTATTTT. It is translated as CASSHRGGRGTDTQYF. V and J are TRBV4-1 and TRBJ2-3; TRBD2 matches 7 bases. From germline, CDR1 is MGHRA and CDR2 YSYEKL. This CDR3 has 16 residues. With V trimmed by 3 bases and J by 3 bases, 9 bases remained unmatched.

This clonotype came up many times. The chain combines TRBV29-1 with TRBJ2-1, with D unresolved. Germline V lookup: CDR1 SQVTM, CDR2 ANQGSEA. The CDR3 loop spans 15 amino acids. With 3 bases removed from V and 8 bases from J, the gap between germline ends came to 20 bases. The CDR3: CSVDAQSGGVDEQFF. Written as DNA, the CDR3 is TGCAGCGTTGACGCTCAGAGTGGTGGTGTCGATGAGCAGTTCTTC.